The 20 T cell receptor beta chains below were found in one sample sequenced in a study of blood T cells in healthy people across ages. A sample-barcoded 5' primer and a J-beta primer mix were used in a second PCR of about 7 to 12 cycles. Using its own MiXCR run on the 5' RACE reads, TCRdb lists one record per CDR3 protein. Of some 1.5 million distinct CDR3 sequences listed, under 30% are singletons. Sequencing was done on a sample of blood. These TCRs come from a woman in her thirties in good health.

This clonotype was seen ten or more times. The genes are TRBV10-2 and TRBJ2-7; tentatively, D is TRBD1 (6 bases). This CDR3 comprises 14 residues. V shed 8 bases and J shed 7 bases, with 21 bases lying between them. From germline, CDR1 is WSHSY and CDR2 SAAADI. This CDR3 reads CASGPTGVAGEQYF. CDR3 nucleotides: TGCGCCAGCGGACCGACAGGAGTAGCAGGGGAGCAGTACTTC.

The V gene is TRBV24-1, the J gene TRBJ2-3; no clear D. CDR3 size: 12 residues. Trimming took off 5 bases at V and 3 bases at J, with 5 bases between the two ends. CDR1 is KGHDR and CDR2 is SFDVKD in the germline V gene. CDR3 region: CATSAETDTQYF. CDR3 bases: TGTGCCACCAGTGCGGAGACAGATACGCAGTATTTT.

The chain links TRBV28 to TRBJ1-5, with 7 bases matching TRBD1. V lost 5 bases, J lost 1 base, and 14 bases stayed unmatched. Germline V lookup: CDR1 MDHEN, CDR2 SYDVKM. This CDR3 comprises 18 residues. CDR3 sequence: CASSTVTGTLLSNQPQHF. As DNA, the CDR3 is TGTGCCAGCAGTACCGTGACAGGGACTTTGCTAAGCAATCAGCCCCAGCATTTT.

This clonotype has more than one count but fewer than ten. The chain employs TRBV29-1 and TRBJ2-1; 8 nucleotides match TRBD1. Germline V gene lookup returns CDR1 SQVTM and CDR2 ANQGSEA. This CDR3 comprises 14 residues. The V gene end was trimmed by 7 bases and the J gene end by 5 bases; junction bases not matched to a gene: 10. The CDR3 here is CSAETGEADNEQFF. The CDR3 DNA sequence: TGCAGCGCGGAGACAGGGGAAGCCGACAATGAGCAGTTCTTC.

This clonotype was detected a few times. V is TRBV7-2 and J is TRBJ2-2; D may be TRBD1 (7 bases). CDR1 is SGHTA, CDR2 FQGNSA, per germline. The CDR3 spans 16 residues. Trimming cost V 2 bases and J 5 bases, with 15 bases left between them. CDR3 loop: CASSLSPGGRTGELFF. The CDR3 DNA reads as TGTGCCAGCAGCTTAAGCCCAGGGGGGAGGACCGGGGAGCTGTTTTTT. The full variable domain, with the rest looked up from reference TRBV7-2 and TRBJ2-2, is GAGVSQSPSNKVTEKGKDVELRCDPISGHTALYWYRQSLGQGLEFLIYFQGNSAPDKSGLPSDRFSAERTGGSVSTLTIQRTQQEDSAVYLCASSLSPGGRTGELFFGEGSRLTVL.

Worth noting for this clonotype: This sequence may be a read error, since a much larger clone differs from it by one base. The CDR3 is CASSLQGLTDTQYF. The CDR3 DNA reads TGTGCCAGCAGCTTACAGGGGCTGACAGATACGCAGTATTTT. V is TRBV7-9 and J is TRBJ2-3; maybe TRBD1 (6 bases). Germline loops: CDR1 SEHNR, CDR2 FQNEAQ (reference sequence). There are 14 residues in the CDR3. Between the trimmed V and J ends, which lost 2 bases and 3 bases, there was a span of 9 bases. Full variable domain (remainder filled in from reference TRBV7-9 and TRBJ2-3): DTGVSQNPRHKITKRGQNVTFRCDPISEHNRLYWYRQTLGQGPEFLTYFQNEAQLEKSRLLSDRFSAERPKGSFSTLEIQRTEQGDSAMYLCASSLQGLTDTQYFGPGTRLTVL.

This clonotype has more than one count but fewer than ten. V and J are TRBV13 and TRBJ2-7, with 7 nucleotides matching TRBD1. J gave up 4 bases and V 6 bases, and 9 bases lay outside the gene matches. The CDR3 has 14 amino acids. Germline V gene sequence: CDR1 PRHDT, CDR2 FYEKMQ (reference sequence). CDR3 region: CASRLGGSLYEQYF. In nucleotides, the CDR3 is TGTGCCAGCAGGCTAGGGGGCAGCTTGTACGAGCAGTACTTC.

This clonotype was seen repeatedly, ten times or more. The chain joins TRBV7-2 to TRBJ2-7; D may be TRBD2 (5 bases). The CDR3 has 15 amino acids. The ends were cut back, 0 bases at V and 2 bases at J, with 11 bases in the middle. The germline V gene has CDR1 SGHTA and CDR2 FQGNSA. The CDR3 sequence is CASSLASGKTYEQYF. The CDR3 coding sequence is TGTGCCAGCAGCTTAGCTTCCGGGAAGACCTACGAGCAGTACTTC.

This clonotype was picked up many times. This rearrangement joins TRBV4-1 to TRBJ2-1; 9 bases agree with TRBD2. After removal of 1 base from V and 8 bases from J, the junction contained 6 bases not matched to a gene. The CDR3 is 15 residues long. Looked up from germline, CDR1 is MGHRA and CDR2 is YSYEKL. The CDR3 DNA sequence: TGCGCCAGCAGCCAAGCTCTAGCGGGGTATTATGAGCAGTTCTTC. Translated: CASSQALAGYYEQFF.

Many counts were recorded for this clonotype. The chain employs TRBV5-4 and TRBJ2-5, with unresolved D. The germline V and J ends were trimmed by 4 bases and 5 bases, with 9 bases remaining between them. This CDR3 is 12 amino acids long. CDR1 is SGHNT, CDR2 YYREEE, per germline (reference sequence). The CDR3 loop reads CASSQSSETQYF. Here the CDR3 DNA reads TGTGCCAGCAGCCAATCGTCGGAGACCCAGTACTTC.

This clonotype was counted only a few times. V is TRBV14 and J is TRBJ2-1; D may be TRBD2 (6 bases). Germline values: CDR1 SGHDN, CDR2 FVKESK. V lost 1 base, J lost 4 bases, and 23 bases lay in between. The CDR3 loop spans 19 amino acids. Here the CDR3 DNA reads TGTGCCAGCAGCCAAGGAGGTCCCATGTTACGGGAGCCTTACAATGAGCAGTTCTTC. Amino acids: CASSQGGPMLREPYNEQFF.

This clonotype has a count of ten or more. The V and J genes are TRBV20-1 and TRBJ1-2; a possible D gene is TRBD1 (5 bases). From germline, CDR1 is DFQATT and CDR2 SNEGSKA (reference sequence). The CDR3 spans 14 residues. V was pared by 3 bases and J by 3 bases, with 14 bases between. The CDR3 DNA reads TGCAGTGCTAGCGGCAGGGTGGCTGACTATGGCTACACCTTC. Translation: CSASGRVADYGYTF.

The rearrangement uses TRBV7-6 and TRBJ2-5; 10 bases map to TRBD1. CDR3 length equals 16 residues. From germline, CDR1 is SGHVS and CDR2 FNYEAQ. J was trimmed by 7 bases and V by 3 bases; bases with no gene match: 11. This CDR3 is CASSLGQGLSRGTQYF. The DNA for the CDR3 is TGTGCCAGCAGCTTGGGACAGGGGCTCTCGAGGGGGACCCAGTACTTC. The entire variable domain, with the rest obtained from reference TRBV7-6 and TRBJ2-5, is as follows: GAGVSQSPRYKVTKRGQDVALRCDPISGHVSLYWYRQALGQGPEFLTYFNYEAQQDKSGLPNDRFSAERPEGSISTLTIQRTEQRDSAMYRCASSLGQGLSRGTQYFGPGTRLLVL.

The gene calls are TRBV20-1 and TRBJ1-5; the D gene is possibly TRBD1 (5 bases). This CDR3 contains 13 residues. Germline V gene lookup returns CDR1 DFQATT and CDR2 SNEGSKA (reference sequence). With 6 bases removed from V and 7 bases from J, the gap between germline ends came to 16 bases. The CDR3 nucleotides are TGCAGTGCCTTCCAGGGAGGGAGCCAGCCCCAGCATTTT. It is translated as CSAFQGGSQPQHF.

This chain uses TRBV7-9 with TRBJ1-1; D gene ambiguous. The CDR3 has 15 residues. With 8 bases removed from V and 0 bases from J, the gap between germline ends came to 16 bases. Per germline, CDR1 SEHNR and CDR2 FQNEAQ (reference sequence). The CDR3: CASGPRLNLNTEAFF. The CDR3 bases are TGTGCCAGCGGCCCGCGTCTCAATTTGAACACTGAAGCTTTCTTT.

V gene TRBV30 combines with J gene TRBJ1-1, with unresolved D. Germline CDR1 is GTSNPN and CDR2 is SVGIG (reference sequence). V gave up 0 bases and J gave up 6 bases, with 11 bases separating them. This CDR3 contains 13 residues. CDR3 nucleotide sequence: TGTGCCTGGAGTGTAGGTTTCCGGTCTGAAGCTTTCTTT. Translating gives CAWSVGFRSEAFF.

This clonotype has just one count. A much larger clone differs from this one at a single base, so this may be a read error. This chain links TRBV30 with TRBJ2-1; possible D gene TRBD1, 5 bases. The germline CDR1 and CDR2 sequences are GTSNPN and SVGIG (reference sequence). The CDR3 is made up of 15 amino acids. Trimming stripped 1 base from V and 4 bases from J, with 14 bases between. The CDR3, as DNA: TGTGCCTGGAGTGGAGGAAGAAAGGGGTACAATGAGCAGTTCTTC. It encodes CAWSGGRKGYNEQFF.

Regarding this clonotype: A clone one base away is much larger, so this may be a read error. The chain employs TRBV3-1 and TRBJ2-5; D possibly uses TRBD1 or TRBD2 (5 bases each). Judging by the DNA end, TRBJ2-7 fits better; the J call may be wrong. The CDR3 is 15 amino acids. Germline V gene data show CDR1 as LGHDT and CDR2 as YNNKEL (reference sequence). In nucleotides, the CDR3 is TGTGCCAGCAGCCAAGAGAGAGGGGCTACATGCGAGCAGTACTTC. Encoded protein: CASSQERGATCEQYF.

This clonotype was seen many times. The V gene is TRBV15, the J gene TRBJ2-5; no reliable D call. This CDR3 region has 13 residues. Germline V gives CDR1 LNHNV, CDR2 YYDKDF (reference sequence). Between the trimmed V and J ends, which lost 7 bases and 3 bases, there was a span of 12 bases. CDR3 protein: CATKAAVKETQYF. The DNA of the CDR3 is TGTGCCACCAAGGCGGCGGTCAAAGAGACCCAGTACTTC.

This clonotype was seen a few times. This CDR3 reads CASSQIWGETQYF. CDR3 coding DNA: TGTGCCAGCAGCCAAATATGGGGAGAGACCCAGTACTTC. This chain links TRBV14 with TRBJ2-5; D not certain. This CDR3 contains 13 residues. Looked up from germline, CDR1 is SGHDN and CDR2 is FVKESK. V was clipped by 2 bases and J by 4 bases, with 8 bases between them.